Below, 32 T cell receptor beta chains from the same sample are listed, as sequenced in a study of vaccination effects on CD4 cells after COVID-19. Sequencing used immunoSEQ multiplex PCR; TCRdb keeps in-frame clones, though not all of them. The sample includes tens of thousands of clones, 74% of them seen just once. Viral peptide pool expansion of antigen-specific CD4+ T cells preceded sequencing in the ViraFEST assay. Subsequent to less than eleven days of culture, CD4+ T cells were isolated. By PCR, the person was confirmed to have had SARS-CoV-2 infection between March and December 2020. Their antigen targets remain unknown. The material was CD4+ T cells from PBMCs cultured with a peptide pool, obtained before COVID-19 vaccination. The receptors originated from a human donor who had a prior SARS-CoV-2 infection.

This clone has only a few counts. V is TRBV4-3 and J is TRBJ2-3; weak D call: TRBD2 (5 bases). The CDR3 runs 17 residues. V lost 0 bases, J lost 2 bases, and 15 bases lay in between. Germline V gene lookup returns CDR1 LGHNA and CDR2 YSLEER. The CDR3 region has the DNA TGCGCCAGCAGCCAAGAAGCGGCCAGCGAAGCCACAGATACGCAGTATTTT. Translating it yields CASSQEAASEATDTQYF.

The CDR3 nucleotides are TGTGCCAGCAGCTTAAGGGGGACTAGCGGAAGCTCCTACAATGAGCAGTTCTTC. The encoded protein is CASSLRGTSGSSYNEQFF. The chain carries TRBV7-3 and TRBJ2-1, with 11 positions matching TRBD2. The junction had 5 bases not matched to a gene; V was cut back by 1 base and J by 0 bases. The CDR3 totals 18 residues. CDR1 SGHTA and CDR2 FQGTGA come from the germline V gene.

The chain couples TRBV7-2 to TRBJ2-4; 9 bases agree with TRBD1. J gave up 8 bases and V 6 bases, and 5 bases lay outside the gene matches. The germline gives CDR1 SGHTA, CDR2 FQGNSA. This CDR3 region has 13 residues. This chain's CDR3 is CASRQGAQDIQYF. In DNA, the CDR3 is TGTGCCAGCAGACAGGGGGCGCAGGACATTCAGTACTTC.

This clone was found a few times. The chain joins TRBV18 to TRBJ1-1; the match to TRBD1 covers 9 bases. Germline V gene lookup returns CDR1 KGHSH and CDR2 LQKENI. The CDR3 runs to 16 residues. J lost 3 bases, V lost 6 bases, and 11 bases had no gene match. In DNA form, the CDR3 reads TGTGCCAGCTCCTCTCTCCCGGGACAGGGAGACACTGAAGCTTTCTTT. This sequence encodes CASSSLPGQGDTEAFF. The variable domain in full, completed from reference TRBV18 and TRBJ1-1, reads NAGVMQNPRHLVRRRGQEARLRCSPMKGHSHVYWYRQLPEEGLKFMVYLQKENIIDESGMPKERFSAEFPKEGPSILRIQQVVRGDSAAYFCASSSLPGQGDTEAFFGQGTRLTVV.

V gene TRBV5-8 combines with J gene TRBJ1-3; D is unclear. This CDR3 region has 15 residues. Trimming stripped 4 bases from V and 0 bases from J, with 11 bases between. Germline-derived CDR1 and CDR2 are SGHTS and YDEGEE. CDR3 in amino acids: CASSQGSYSGNTIYF. The CDR3 DNA reads as TGTGCCAGCAGCCAAGGGTCCTACTCTGGAAACACCATATATTTT.

This chain joins TRBV12-5 and TRBJ1-5, with TRBD1 as a possible D gene (5 bases). In germline, CDR1 is LGHNT, CDR2 FRNRAP. This CDR3 is built from 14 residues. CDR3 protein: CASSRGYSNQPQHF. The CDR3, as DNA: TGTGCCTCCTCGCGGGGGTATAGCAATCAGCCCCAGCATTTT.

This clone has only a few counts. This chain joins TRBV21-1 and TRBJ1-6. TRBV21-1 counts as a pseudogene. This CDR3 is 13 amino acids long. This chain's CDR3 is CASSKDFNSPLHF. For the CDR3, the DNA is TGTGCCAGCAGCAAGGACTTTAATTCACCCCTCCACTTT.

The sample holds a few counts of this clone. The CDR3 sequence: CASSQDLRVGPQHF. CDR3 bases: TGTGCCAGCAGCCAAGATCTCAGGGTAGGGCCCCAGCATTTT. The chain employs TRBV4-2 and TRBJ1-5; D might be TRBD1 (5 bases). Germline CDR1 and CDR2: LGHNA and YNFKEQ. Trimming removed 0 bases at V and 9 bases at J, with 12 bases between. CDR3 length: 14 amino acids.

V and J are TRBV3-1 (or the pseudogene TRBV3-2) and TRBJ1-6; D is uncertain. CDR1 and CDR2 from the germline V gene are LGHDT and YNNKEL (reference sequence). This CDR3 region has 16 residues. Trimming cost V 6 bases and J 5 bases, with 17 bases left between them. This CDR3 is CASRNTGRADNSPLHF. In DNA form, the CDR3 reads TGTGCCAGCAGAAATACCGGGCGAGCGGATAATTCACCCCTCCACTTT.

The V call is TRBV4-1, the J call TRBJ1-2, with 7 positions matching TRBD1. Germline lookup yields CDR1 MGHRA and CDR2 YSYEKL. V trimming: 0 bases; J trimming: 8 bases; junction bases outside the gene matches: 12. This CDR3 comprises 16 residues. This chain's CDR3 is CASSQEGTAASSGYTF. The DNA for the CDR3 is TGCGCCAGCAGCCAAGAGGGGACAGCTGCCTCCTCAGGCTACACCTTC.

The rearrangement links TRBV5-1 to TRBJ1-1; D ambiguous. The V end was cut by 2 bases, the J end by 1 base, with 6 bases between. The CDR3 covers 13 residues. Germline CDR1 reads SGHRS; CDR2 reads YFSETQ. Here the CDR3 DNA reads TGCGCCAGCAGCTTAGGTCGGAACACTGAAGCTTTCTTT. Its protein is CASSLGRNTEAFF.

The rearrangement joins TRBV4-1 to TRBJ1-4; weak D call: TRBD1 (5 bases). The germline V and J ends were trimmed by 0 bases and 2 bases, with 7 bases remaining between them. Germline assignment: CDR1 MGHRA and CDR2 YSYEKL. The CDR3 runs 15 residues. The CDR3 region has the DNA TGCGCCAGCAGCCAAGATCGACAGACTAATGAAAAACTGTTTTTT. This translates into CASSQDRQTNEKLFF.

The chain is built from TRBV30 and TRBJ1-3; D is possibly TRBD1 (6 bases). Per germline, CDR1 GTSNPN and CDR2 SVGIG (reference sequence). The CDR3 is made up of 13 amino acids. V was clipped by 1 base and J by 4 bases, with 8 bases between them. CDR3 coding DNA: TGTGCCTGGAGTGGGGGGCCAGGAAACACCATATATTTT. The encoded protein is CAWSGGPGNTIYF.

The chain uses TRBV5-1 and TRBJ1-1, with 9 nucleotides matching TRBD1. J was trimmed by 5 bases and V by 6 bases; bases with no gene match: 17. The CDR3 is 17 residues long. CDR1 and CDR2 (germline): SGHRS, YFSETQ. CDR3: CASNPGQGERSGTEAFF. Written as DNA, the CDR3 is TGCGCCAGCAACCCGGGACAGGGCGAACGATCGGGGACTGAAGCTTTCTTT.

The genes are TRBV6-5 and TRBJ2-7; TRBD1 might be the D (6 bases). Germline loops: CDR1 MNHEY, CDR2 SVGAGI. This CDR3 contains 13 residues. V was shortened by 6 bases and J by 6 bases, with 15 bases between the two germline ends. The CDR3 DNA sequence: TGTGCCAGCAGGGGCTGGACAGAGCGCGAGCAGTACTTC. It translates to CASRGWTEREQYF.

This clone was picked up a small number of times. The chain is built from TRBV2 and TRBJ2-5; possible D gene TRBD2, 5 bases. V lost 5 bases and J lost 2, with 9 bases in between. This CDR3 has 13 residues. Looked up from germline, CDR1 is SNHLY and CDR2 is FYNNEI. This CDR3 reads CASSRERQETQYF. Here the CDR3 DNA reads TGTGCCAGCAGTAGGGAGCGACAAGAGACCCAGTACTTC.

This chain uses TRBV9 with TRBJ2-2, with a possible D match to TRBD2 (7 bases). The germline V and J ends were trimmed by 3 bases and 0 bases, with 12 bases remaining between them. The CDR3 consists of 16 residues. The germline gives CDR1 SGDLS, CDR2 YYNGEE. CDR3 bases: TGTGCCAGCAGCGAGGGGGGGGCTGCGAACACCGGGGAGCTGTTTTTT. Its translation is CASSEGGAANTGELFF.

The rearrangement links TRBV9 to TRBJ1-2; no clear D. Trimming left V 0 bases short and J 3 bases short, with 6 bases between. The CDR3 is 13 residues long. Per the germline V gene, CDR1 is SGDLS and CDR2 is YYNGEE. The CDR3 region has the DNA TGTGCCAGCAGCGTAGACGGACACTATGGCTACACCTTC. Protein sequence: CASSVDGHYGYTF.

The sample holds a few counts of this clone. This chain joins TRBV18 and TRBJ1-2; D ambiguous. V lost 0 bases and J lost 7, with 6 bases in between. The germline V gene has CDR1 KGHSH and CDR2 LQKENI. The CDR3 is 12 residues long. The CDR3 loop reads CASSPPGIGYTF. In DNA form, the CDR3 reads TGTGCCAGCTCACCACCTGGTATTGGCTACACCTTC. The variable domain in full, completed from reference TRBV18 and TRBJ1-2, reads NAGVMQNPRHLVRRRGQEARLRCSPMKGHSHVYWYRQLPEEGLKFMVYLQKENIIDESGMPKERFSAEFPKEGPSILRIQQVVRGDSAAYFCASSPPGIGYTFGSGTRLTVV.

Only one count was recorded for this clone. The chain employs TRBV11-3 and TRBJ2-7; D is perhaps TRBD2 (6 bases). Per the germline V gene, CDR1 is SGHNT and CDR2 is YENEEA. The length of the CDR3 is 14 residues. V lost 5 bases to trimming and J lost 2 bases, with 13 bases between them. The CDR3 nucleotides read TGTGCCAGCAGCCTTAGCGGCGGAACCTACGAGCAGTACTTC. This translates into CASSLSGGTYEQYF. Variable domain in full (rest from reference TRBV11-3 and TRBJ2-7): EAGVVQSPRYKIIEKKQPVAFWCNPISGHNTLYWYLQNLGQGPELLIRYENEEAVDDSQLPKDRFSAERLKGVDSTLKIQPAELGDSAVYLCASSLSGGTYEQYFGPGTRLTVT.

The chain combines TRBV19 with TRBJ2-1; 9 nucleotides align to TRBD2. CDR1 and CDR2 (germline): LNHDA, SQIVND (reference sequence). V trimming: 6 bases; J trimming: 3 bases; junction bases outside the gene matches: 6. The length of the CDR3 is 15 residues. Here the CDR3 reads CASRVSGSDYNEQFF. CDR3 DNA: TGTGCCAGTAGGGTTAGCGGGAGTGACTACAATGAGCAGTTCTTC.

The CDR3 is CASSPTSGRAGGTGELFF. The CDR3, as DNA: TGTGCCAGCAGTCCGACTAGCGGGAGGGCCGGGGGCACCGGGGAGCTGTTTTTT. The chain uses TRBV2 and TRBJ2-2, with 14 bases matching TRBD2. Looked up from germline, CDR1 is SNHLY and CDR2 is FYNNEI. J was trimmed by 4 bases and V by 5 bases; bases with no gene match: 9. The CDR3 is 18 residues long.

This clone was seen a few times. CDR3 loop: CASSLGLTNLGSNEQFF. The CDR3 DNA follows: TGTGCCAGCAGCTTAGGCCTGACTAATCTGGGATCCAATGAGCAGTTCTTC. The chain has TRBV11-2 and TRBJ2-1; the D gene is possibly TRBD2 (5 bases). V gave up 1 base and J gave up 6 bases, with 19 bases separating them. Germline CDR1 is SGHAT and CDR2 is FQNNGV. The CDR3 runs to 17 residues.

The chain couples TRBV11-2 to TRBJ2-7, with D possibly being TRBD1 (6 bases). This CDR3 has 15 amino acids. V gave up 5 bases and J gave up 5 bases, with 19 bases separating them. CDR1 is SGHAT and CDR2 is FQNNGV in the germline V gene. The CDR3 spells CASSLTGHFGDEQYF. The DNA for the CDR3 is TGTGCCAGCAGCCTCACGGGACATTTCGGCGACGAGCAGTACTTC.

V and J are TRBV11-3 and TRBJ1-2, with D unclear. The CDR3 has 12 residues. The V gene's germline CDR1 is SGHNT and CDR2 YENEEA. V was pared by 4 bases and J by 7 bases, with 10 bases between. CDR3 amino acids: CASSSRAAGYTF. DNA of the CDR3: TGTGCCAGCAGCTCCCGAGCGGCTGGCTACACCTTC.

This clone was observed a handful of times. The chain is built from TRBV30 and TRBJ2-1, with D perhaps TRBD1 (6 bases). Per the germline V gene, CDR1 is GTSNPN and CDR2 is SVGIG (reference sequence). The CDR3 is made up of 16 amino acids. Trimming left V 3 bases short and J 0 bases short, with 15 bases between. The CDR3 protein is CAWRPPTGFSYNEQFF. DNA for the CDR3: TGTGCCTGGAGGCCACCAACAGGGTTCTCCTACAATGAGCAGTTCTTC.

CDR3 loop: CASRTGLALYNEQFF. In DNA form, the CDR3 reads TGTGCCAGCAGAACGGGACTAGCGCTCTACAATGAGCAGTTCTTC. V gene TRBV5-4 combines with J gene TRBJ2-1; TRBD2 agrees at 10 bases. The CDR3 has 15 residues. Germline values: CDR1 SGHNT, CDR2 YYREEE (reference sequence). Trimming removed 5 bases from V and 3 bases from J; junction bases left unmatched: 5.

CDR3 sequence (DNA): TGCGCCAGCAGCCAAGGTCTAGCGGGGAACTACGAGCAGTACTTC. Translating it yields CASSQGLAGNYEQYF. V gene TRBV4-3 combines with J gene TRBJ2-7; 9 bases fit TRBD2. The CDR3 runs 15 residues. V shed 1 base and J 3 bases; nucleotides not matched to a gene: 4. Germline V lookup: CDR1 LGHNA, CDR2 YSLEER.

This chain connects TRBV5-1 to TRBJ2-7; a weak D match, TRBD1 (7 bases). The V end lost 0 bases, the J end lost 8 bases, and 18 bases lay between the germline ends. This CDR3 comprises 15 residues. Germline values: CDR1 SGHRS, CDR2 YFSETQ. CDR3 bases: TGCGCCAGCAGCTTGGGACAGGGCACCCGGGGGAAGCAGTACTTC. This gives the protein CASSLGQGTRGKQYF.

The chain recombines TRBV7-2 with TRBJ1-1; 9 nucleotides match TRBD1. CDR1 is SGHTA, CDR2 FQGNSA, per germline. The length of the CDR3 is 16 residues. The ends lost 2 bases at V and 1 base at J; junction bases unmatched: 5. As DNA, the CDR3 is TGTGCCAGCAGCTTAACGACAGGGGGGGGGAACACTGAAGCTTTCTTT. Translated: CASSLTTGGGNTEAFF.

About this clone itself: The sample contains more than one DNA sequence encoding this CDR3. The chain employs TRBV7-2 and TRBJ2-1; 9 bases are shared with TRBD2. Germline-derived CDR1 and CDR2 are SGHTA and FQGNSA. The junction had 3 bases not matched to a gene; V was cut back by 2 bases and J by 4 bases. This CDR3 has 15 residues. The CDR3: CASSLSLAGYNEQFF. CDR3 sequence (DNA): TGTGCCAGCAGCTTATCGCTAGCGGGGTACAATGAGCAGTTCTTC. Complete variable domain (other parts from reference TRBV7-2 and TRBJ2-1): GAGVSQSPSNKVTEKGKDVELRCDPISGHTALYWYRQSLGQGLEFLIYFQGNSAPDKSGLPSDRFSAERTGGSVSTLTIQRTQQEDSAVYLCASSLSLAGYNEQFFGPGTRLTVL.

This chain uses TRBV9 with TRBJ2-7; D not resolved. Trimming shortened V by 3 bases and J by 6 bases, and 19 bases separated the two germline ends. Germline V gives CDR1 SGDLS, CDR2 YYNGEE. This CDR3 comprises 15 residues. CDR3 sequence reads: CASSAHTQSSGEQYF. As DNA, the CDR3 is TGTGCCAGCAGCGCCCATACACAGTCCTCCGGCGAGCAGTACTTC.